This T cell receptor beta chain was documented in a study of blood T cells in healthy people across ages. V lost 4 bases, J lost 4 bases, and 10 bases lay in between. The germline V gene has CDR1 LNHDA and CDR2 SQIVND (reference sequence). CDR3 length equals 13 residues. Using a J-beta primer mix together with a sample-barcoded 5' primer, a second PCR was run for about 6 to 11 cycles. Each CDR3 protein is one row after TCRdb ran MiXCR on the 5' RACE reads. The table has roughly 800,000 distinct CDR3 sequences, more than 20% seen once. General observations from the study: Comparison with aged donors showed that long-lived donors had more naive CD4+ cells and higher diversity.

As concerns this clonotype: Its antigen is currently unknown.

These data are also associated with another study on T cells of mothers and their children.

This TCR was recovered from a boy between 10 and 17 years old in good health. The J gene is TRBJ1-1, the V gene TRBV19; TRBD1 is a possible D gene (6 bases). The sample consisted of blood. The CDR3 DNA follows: TGTGCCAGTAGTAGACGGGGGCTCACTGAAGCTTTCTTT. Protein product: CASSRRGLTEAFF.